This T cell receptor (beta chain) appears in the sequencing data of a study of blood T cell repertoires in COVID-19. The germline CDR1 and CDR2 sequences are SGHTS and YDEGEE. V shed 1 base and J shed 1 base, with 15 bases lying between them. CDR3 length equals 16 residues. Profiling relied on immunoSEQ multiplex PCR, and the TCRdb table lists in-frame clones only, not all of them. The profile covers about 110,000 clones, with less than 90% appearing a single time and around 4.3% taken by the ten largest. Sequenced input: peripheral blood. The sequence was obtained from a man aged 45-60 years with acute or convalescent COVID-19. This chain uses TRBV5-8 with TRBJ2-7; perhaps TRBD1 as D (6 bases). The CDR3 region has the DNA TGTGCCAGCAGCTTGTTCAGGGGCGCGGGTTCCTACGAGCAGTACTTC. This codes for CASSLFRGAGSYEQYF.